The 19 T cell receptor beta chains below all came from one sample that was sequenced in a study of long-term antiretroviral therapy in people with HIV. At the survey level, the v3.0 immunoSEQ assay was run. Assay: immunoSEQ multiplex PCR; the TCRdb copy retains only in-frame clones and omits some. The sample has tens of thousands of clones; around 81% are singletons. The specimen was unsorted PBMCs, collected 1.5 years after starting antiretroviral therapy. The receptor set was obtained from a man aged 25 to 40 with HIV.

The chain has TRBV4-2 and TRBJ2-2; 7 bases are a match to TRBD2. The J segment lost 2 bases and the V segment lost 1 base, leaving 10 bases of the junction unmatched. The CDR3 contains 18 residues. The germline gives CDR1 LGHNA, CDR2 YNFKEQ. The CDR3, as DNA: TGTGCCAGCAGCCAAGTCCCTCCAGCGGGGTCCAACACCGGGGAGCTGTTTTTT. This translates into CASSQVPPAGSNTGELFF.

The chain carries TRBV6-6 and TRBJ2-1, with TRBD1 identical over 8 bases. J was trimmed by 5 bases and V by 6 bases; bases with no gene match: 6. CDR1 and CDR2 from the germline V gene are MNHNY and SVGAGI (reference sequence). This CDR3 has 14 residues. CDR3: CASSTGTGNNEQFF. For the CDR3, the DNA is TGTGCCAGCAGCACCGGGACAGGTAACAATGAGCAGTTCTTC.

The chain carries TRBV2 and TRBJ2-2; TRBD2 is a possible D gene (6 bases). Looked up from germline, CDR1 is SNHLY and CDR2 is FYNNEI. V was cut by 2 bases and J by 8 bases, with 9 bases left in between. This CDR3 comprises 13 residues. The chain's CDR3 is CASSERRAGELFF. The CDR3 bases are TGTGCCAGCAGTGAACGGAGGGCGGGGGAGCTGTTTTTT.

V gene TRBV29-1 combines with J gene TRBJ2-1, with 14 bases matching TRBD2. After removal of 7 bases from V and 4 bases from J, the junction contained 9 bases not matched to a gene. This CDR3 is built from 16 residues. Germline V gene data show CDR1 as SQVTM and CDR2 as ANQGSEA. The DNA for the CDR3 is TGCAGCGCCCCAGGACTAGCGGGAGGATCGTACAATGAGCAGTTCTTC. This sequence encodes CSAPGLAGGSYNEQFF.

The chain links TRBV19 to TRBJ2-7; 7 nucleotides line up with TRBD2. Germline assignment: CDR1 LNHDA and CDR2 SQIVND (reference sequence). This CDR3 is built from 14 residues. V shed 3 bases, J shed 2 bases, and the junction held 4 bases outside the gene matches. CDR3: CASSIRDYAYEQYF. The DNA for the CDR3 is TGTGCCAGTAGTATCCGGGACTATGCCTACGAGCAGTACTTC.

The chain uses TRBV28 and TRBJ1-1; unclear D gene. Germline-derived CDR1 and CDR2 are MDHEN and SYDVKM. V dropped 3 bases and J dropped 5 bases, with 13 bases sitting between them. The CDR3 totals 14 residues. The CDR3 reads CASSFRDERTEAFF. The CDR3 DNA sequence: TGTGCCAGCAGTTTCCGAGACGAGAGGACTGAAGCTTTCTTT.

This clone came up a few times. The J gene is TRBJ1-2, the V gene TRBV6-5; D may be TRBD1 (6 bases). Germline CDR1 MNHEY, CDR2 SVGAGI. Trimming removed 2 bases at V and 8 bases at J, with 9 bases between. The CDR3 has 12 amino acids. The DNA of the CDR3 is TGTGCCAGCAGTTACCAGGGGTCGGGCTACACCTTC. Encoded protein: CASSYQGSGYTF.

The chain links TRBV5-1 to TRBJ2-2, with D maybe TRBD2 (5 bases). The CDR3 runs 13 residues. The germline V and J ends were trimmed by 1 base and 5 bases, with 6 bases remaining between them. From germline, CDR1 is SGHRS and CDR2 YFSETQ. The CDR3 nucleotides read TGCGCCAGCAGCTTGCCGGGAACCGGGGAGCTGTTTTTT. Translation: CASSLPGTGELFF.

This clone has just a few counts. The chain couples TRBV29-1 to TRBJ1-1; D unclear. Germline V gene sequence: CDR1 SQVTM, CDR2 ANQGSEA. Trimming took off 3 bases at V and 4 bases at J, with 15 bases between the two ends. The CDR3 is 14 residues long. The CDR3 DNA reads TGCAGCGTTGAGAAGGGAGGTTGGAGCACTGAAGCTTTCTTT. Translation: CSVEKGGWSTEAFF.

The J gene is TRBJ1-3, the V gene TRBV6-4; no firm D call. The V end was cut by 0 bases, the J end by 3 bases, with 12 bases between. In germline, CDR1 is MRHNA, CDR2 SNTAGT. The CDR3 contains 16 residues. The CDR3, as DNA: TGTGCCAGCAGTGACTCCCAAGGGTCGGTTGGAAACACCATATATTTT. Translated, it gives CASSDSQGSVGNTIYF.

The chain recombines TRBV13 with TRBJ2-7; TRBD2 is a possible D gene (5 bases). V was shortened by 8 bases and J by 0 bases, with 17 bases between the two germline ends. Germline CDR1 PRHDT, CDR2 FYEKMQ (reference sequence). CDR3 length: 15 amino acids. The CDR3: CASFASTGSSYEQYF. DNA of the CDR3: TGTGCCAGCTTTGCATCAACGGGGAGCTCCTACGAGCAGTACTTC.

V and J are TRBV7-8 and TRBJ2-2; 11 bases fit TRBD2. The CDR3 runs 15 residues. Germline V gene data show CDR1 as SGHVS and CDR2 as FQNEAQ. The J segment lost 4 bases and the V segment lost 6 bases, leaving 4 bases of the junction unmatched. CDR3 region: CASRTGTSGTGELFF. The CDR3 DNA reads TGTGCCAGCAGAACCGGGACTAGCGGCACCGGGGAGCTGTTTTTT.

CDR3 protein: CASSPLQRRGTYEQYF. DNA for the CDR3: TGCGCCAGCAGCCCTCTCCAGCGGCGGGGAACCTACGAGCAGTACTTC. V gene TRBV4-1 combines with J gene TRBJ2-7; D possibly corresponds to TRBD2 (6 bases). CDR1 MGHRA and CDR2 YSYEKL come from the germline V gene. V shed 4 bases and J shed 2 bases, with 18 bases lying between them. The CDR3 contains 16 residues.

The V gene is TRBV28, the J gene TRBJ2-7, with D perhaps matching TRBD1 or TRBD2 (5 bases each). CDR3 size: 12 residues. V lost 6 bases, J lost 12 bases, and 18 bases lay in between. Germline-derived CDR1 and CDR2 are MDHEN and SYDVKM. CDR3 in DNA: TGTGCCAGCAGCTCCGGGACCCCAGTCGGGTACTTC. This sequence encodes CASSSGTPVGYF.

The chain has TRBV6-6 and TRBJ2-4; D perhaps matches TRBD1 (5 bases). With 6 bases removed from V and 3 bases from J, the gap between germline ends came to 15 bases. The CDR3 is 15 amino acids. CDR1 is MNHNY, CDR2 SVGAGI, per germline (reference sequence). Here the CDR3 DNA reads TGTGCCAGCAGCCCCCGAAGGGGCAGCAAAAACATTCAGTACTTC. This encodes CASSPRRGSKNIQYF.

The rearrangement links TRBV7-2 to TRBJ2-6; D possibly corresponds to TRBD1 (6 bases). V was clipped by 3 bases and J by 0 bases, with 18 bases between them. Germline CDR1 reads SGHTA; CDR2 reads FQGNSA. The CDR3 is made up of 19 amino acids. The DNA of the CDR3 is TGTGCCAGCAGCTTTTTGGCAGGGGCCATCAGCTCTGGGGCCAACGTCCTGACTTTC. Translated: CASSFLAGAISSGANVLTF.

The V call is TRBV4-3, the J call TRBJ1-2; possible D gene TRBD1, 5 bases. Germline V gene lookup returns CDR1 LGHNA and CDR2 YSLEER. This CDR3 contains 15 residues. The ends were cut back, 0 bases at V and 8 bases at J, with 16 bases in the middle. The CDR3 DNA is TGCGCCAGCAGCCAAGATGGAACAGGTCCCGGGGGCTACACCTTC. This translates into CASSQDGTGPGGYTF.

This clone has more than one count but fewer than ten. The rearrangement joins TRBV14 to TRBJ2-3; 9 bases are shared with TRBD2. Germline V gives CDR1 SGHDN, CDR2 FVKESK. The CDR3 has 16 residues. Unmatched junction bases numbered 6, after V lost 3 bases and J lost 2 bases. The CDR3 loop is CASSHLGLAYTDTQYF. DNA for the CDR3: TGTGCCAGCAGCCACCTGGGACTAGCTTACACAGATACGCAGTATTTT.

The chain combines TRBV5-1 with TRBJ2-1; 15 nucleotides align to TRBD2. Germline V CDR1 and CDR2: SGHRS, YFSETQ. This CDR3 has 19 residues. V dropped 4 bases and J dropped 3; count of bases not matched to a gene: 11. In DNA form, the CDR3 reads TGCGCCAGCAGCCCCCTGAGGACTAGCGGGAGGGGGGGCTACAATGAGCAGTTCTTC. The encoded protein is CASSPLRTSGRGGYNEQFF.